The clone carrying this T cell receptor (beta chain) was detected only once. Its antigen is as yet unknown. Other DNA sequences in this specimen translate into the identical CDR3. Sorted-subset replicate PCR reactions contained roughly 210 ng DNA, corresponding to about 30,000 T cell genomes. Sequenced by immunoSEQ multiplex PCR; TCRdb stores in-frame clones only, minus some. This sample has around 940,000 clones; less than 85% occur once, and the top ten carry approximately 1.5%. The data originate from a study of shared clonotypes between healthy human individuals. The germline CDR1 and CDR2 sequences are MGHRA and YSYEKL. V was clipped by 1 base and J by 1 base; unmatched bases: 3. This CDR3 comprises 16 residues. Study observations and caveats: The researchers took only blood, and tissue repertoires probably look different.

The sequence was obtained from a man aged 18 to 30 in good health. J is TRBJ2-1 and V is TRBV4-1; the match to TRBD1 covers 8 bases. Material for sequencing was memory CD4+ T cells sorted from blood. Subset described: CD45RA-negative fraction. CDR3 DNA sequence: TGCGCCAGCAGCCAAGCAAGGACAGGGTCCTACAATGAGCAGTTCTTC. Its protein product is CASSQARTGSYNEQFF.